This is a list of T cell receptor beta chains from one sample in a study of blood T cell repertoires in COVID-19. Sequenced by immunoSEQ multiplex PCR; TCRdb stores in-frame clones only, minus some. The data show fewer than 35,000 clones, 85% to 90% seen once. Sequencing was performed on peripheral blood. The receptors come from a man in his sixties or seventies with active COVID-19. Each CDR3 is given with its conserved first and last residue. D genes are given only for firm matches. Clone size is not always given. Where it is, it says once, few, many or a class for expanded clones.

J gene	clone size	CDR3 length	D gene	V gene	CDR3 DNA	CDR3 protein
TRBJ1-1	NA	15	TRBD1	TRBV30	TGTGCCTGGAGTACCCGACAGGGGGAGGGCACTGAAGCTTTCTTT	CAWSTRQGEGTEAFF
TRBJ1-1	NA	15	NA	TRBV5-1	TGCGCCAGCAGCTTGAGGTCAGGGGTGAACACTGAAGCTTTCTTT	CASSLRSGVNTEAFF
TRBJ1-5	NA	14	NA	TRBV5-6	TGTGCCAGCAGCCTAGACAGTAGCAATCAGCCCCAGCATTTT	CASSLDSSNQPQHF
TRBJ1-5	NA	18	TRBD1	TRBV24-1	TGTGCCACCGGCTCACTCAGGGGGAAAATATATAGCAATCAGCCCCAGCATTTT	CATGSLRGKIYSNQPQHF
TRBJ1-3	NA	15	NA	TRBV4-3	TGCGCCAGCAGCCCTCAAGCCGGGTTTGGAAACACCATATATTTT	CASSPQAGFGNTIYF
TRBJ2-1	NA	15	TRBD1	TRBV4-3	TGCGCCAGCAGCCTAACAGGGCCAGGGGACAGTGAGCAGTTCTTC	CASSLTGPGDSEQFF
TRBJ2-3	NA	15	NA	TRBV5-4	TGTGCCAGCAGCATAATGACAGGACGCACAGATACGCAGTATTTT	CASSIMTGRTDTQYF
TRBJ2-5	NA	14	NA	TRBV5-1	TGCGCCAGCAGCTTGGATAACCGCCCAGGGACCCAGTACTTC	CASSLDNRPGTQYF
TRBJ1-1	NA	12	NA	TRBV2	TGTGCCAGTGGTCGGGGGGACACTGAAGCTTTCTTT	CASGRGDTEAFF
TRBJ1-4	NA	12	NA	TRBV29-1	TGCAGCGCTCAGGCCGCTAATGAAAAACTGTTTTTT	CSAQAANEKLFF
TRBJ2-4	NA	14	NA	TRBV4-1	TGCGCCAGCAGCCTTCAGGGGCGCACAAACATTCAGTACTTC	CASSLQGRTNIQYF
TRBJ2-7	NA	11	TRBD1	TRBV29-1	TGCAGCGTTCTCCAGGGGGCAGAGCAGTACTTC	CSVLQGAEQYF
TRBJ1-3	NA	17	TRBD1	TRBV27	TGTGCCAGCAGGGCCGGGACAGGGGGTTCGGGGGGAAACACCATATATTTT	CASRAGTGGSGGNTIYF
TRBJ2-1	few	17	TRBD2	TRBV27	TGTGCCAGCAGTTTATCGCCTGGACTAGCGGTTTACAATGAGCAGTTCTTC	CASSLSPGLAVYNEQFF
TRBJ2-1	NA	17	TRBD2	TRBV13	TGTGCCAGCAGCTTAGCTCGGGGAGGGCACGCTTTGAATGAGCAGTTCTTC	CASSLARGGHALNEQFF
TRBJ2-7	NA	15	NA	TRBV18	TGTGCCAGCTCACCTCCCCAGATCCACTCCTACGAGCAGTACTTC	CASSPPQIHSYEQYF
TRBJ2-1	NA	18	TRBD2	TRBV7-2	TGTGCCAGCAGCTTAGTTAGCGGGGGGGCCTGGGGCGACAATGAGCAGTTCTTC	CASSLVSGGAWGDNEQFF
TRBJ2-3	NA	16	NA	TRBV7-3	TGTGCCAGCAGCTTAACGGCAGGGCCAAGCACAGATACGCAGTATTTT	CASSLTAGPSTDTQYF
TRBJ1-1	few	16	NA	TRBV4-1	TGCGCCAGCAGCCAAGTCCCCCAGCGCAAAGACGGTGAAGCTTTCTTT	CASSQVPQRKDGEAFF
TRBJ1-4	NA	15	TRBD1	TRBV7-9	TGTGCCAGCAGCCTCTCACAGGGGGCGAATGAAAAACTGTTTTTT	CASSLSQGANEKLFF
TRBJ1-2	NA	13	NA	TRBV7-2	TGTGCCAGCAGCTTAACAGGGCGGAATGGCTACACCTTC	CASSLTGRNGYTF
TRBJ1-4	NA	15	TRBD1	TRBV5-1	TGCGCCAGCAGCTTTTCCGGCAGGGGGCTCGAAAAACTGTTTTTT	CASSFSGRGLEKLFF
TRBJ2-6	NA	16	TRBD1	TRBV15	TGTGCCACCGGACGGACAGGGTTCTCTGGGGCCAACGTCCTGACTTTC	CATGRTGFSGANVLTF
TRBJ2-7	NA	14	TRBD1	TRBV3-1/TRBV3-2	TGTGCCAGCAGCCCCCGGGACAGGGGGCACGAGCAGTACTTC	CASSPRDRGHEQYF
TRBJ1-2	NA	14	TRBD1	TRBV7-8	TGTGCCAGCAGCCCGGGACAGGTTGACTATGGCTACACCTTC	CASSPGQVDYGYTF
TRBJ2-3	NA	16	TRBD2	TRBV2	TGTGCCAGCAGTGAACGGGCTAGCGGGGGTCCAGATACGCAGTATTTT	CASSERASGGPDTQYF
TRBJ2-7	once	15	TRBD1	TRBV7-2	TGTGCCAGCAGCCCCTATGGGACAGGGTATCTCGAGCAGTACTTC	CASSPYGTGYLEQYF
TRBJ1-6	NA	15	TRBD1	TRBV3-1/TRBV3-2	TGTGCCAGCAGCCAAGGGATAGGGGGCTTTTCACCCCTCCACTTT	CASSQGIGGFSPLHF
TRBJ1-1	NA	15	TRBD1	TRBV5-4	TGTGCCAGCAGCTTGAAGAGGGGGCGAGAGGGTGAAGCTTTCTTT	CASSLKRGREGEAFF